This T cell receptor beta chain was profiled in a study of T cell changes during pregnancy in multiple sclerosis. Only in-frame clones appear in the TCRdb table, and some are missing; sequencing was by immunoSEQ multiplex PCR. The sample yields about 49,000 clones, 90% to 95% seen once. V dropped 0 bases and J dropped 4 bases, with 16 bases sitting between them. The CDR3 consists of 16 residues. CDR1 is GTSNPN, CDR2 SVGIG, per germline (reference sequence). The TCR originated in a female donor with multiple sclerosis, enrolled in a pregnancy study. Sample: CD8+ T cells from peripheral blood mononuclear cells, taken before pregnancy. This chain connects TRBV30 to TRBJ1-5; D may be TRBD1 (5 bases). The CDR3 loop reads CAWSVPAWGFNQPQHF. The CDR3 DNA reads TGTGCCTGGAGTGTACCGGCGTGGGGCTTTAATCAGCCCCAGCATTTT.